This is a list of T cell receptor beta chains from one sample in a study of identical twins. In TCRdb, the 5' RACE reads were re-called with MiXCR into one record per CDR3 protein. Found here are 1,800,000 or so distinct CDR3 sequences, 25% to 35% of them singletons; the top ten hold less than 0.35%. Material: cord blood. All receptors derive from a newborn girl in good health. The CDR3 runs from the conserved cysteine through the conserved F or W. D genes are given only for firm matches. The size of a clone is reported for some rows only, either as once, few or many, or as a class for expanded clones.

d_gene	abundance	v_gene	j_gene	CDR3aa	CDR3nt
TRBD1	few	TRBV20-1	TRBJ2-7	CSATTGGEGYEQYF	TGCAGTGCTACAACAGGGGGCGAGGGATACGAGCAGTACTTC
-	-	TRBV20-1	TRBJ1-5	CSLTFTINQPQHF	TGCAGCCTTACCTTCACGATCAATCAGCCCCAGCATTTT
-	-	TRBV4-1	TRBJ2-2	CASSQDWAGRELFF	TGCGCCAGCAGCCAAGATTGGGCGGGGAGGGAGCTGTTTTTT
-	-	TRBV20-1	TRBJ1-6	CSARDRQGHNSPLHF	TGCAGTGCTAGAGATCGGCAGGGCCATAATTCACCCCTCCACTTT
-	few	TRBV6-6	TRBJ1-5	CASTSGRGNQPQHF	TGTGCCAGCACCTCTGGCCGAGGCAATCAGCCCCAGCATTTT
-	-	TRBV29-1	TRBJ1-3	CSFRGISGNTIYF	TGCAGCTTCCGAGGGATCTCTGGAAACACCATATATTTT
-	-	TRBV5-1	TRBJ2-1	CASSGDDHSYNEQFF	TGCGCCAGCAGCGGGGACGATCACTCCTACAATGAGCAGTTCTTC
-	few	TRBV20-1	TRBJ2-3	CSASGSGAGGSTDTQYF	TGCAGTGCTAGTGGATCCGGGGCGGGCGGGAGCACAGATACGCAGTATTTT
-	-	TRBV6-1	TRBJ1-1	CASSDRGLRRVEAFF	TGTGCCAGCAGTGATCGCGGCCTCCGGCGGGTTGAAGCTTTCTTT
-	-	TRBV2	TRBJ2-1	CASSDVIRGNEQFF	TGTGCCAGCAGTGACGTGATCCGGGGCAATGAGCAGTTCTTC
TRBD1	-	TRBV20-1	TRBJ2-5	CSPTRTGRETQYF	TGCAGTCCCACAAGGACAGGGCGGGAGACCCAGTACTTC
-	-	TRBV12-5	TRBJ2-3	CASGLRDTQYF	TGTGCTAGTGGTTTGCGGGATACGCAGTATTTT
TRBD1	few	TRBV7-9	TRBJ2-4	CASSTRTGDGNIQYF	TGTGCCAGCAGCACCCGGACAGGGGATGGAAACATTCAGTACTTC
TRBD1	many	TRBV27	TRBJ1-1	CASSWDRGRTEAFF	TGTGCCAGCAGTTGGGACAGGGGAAGAACTGAAGCTTTCTTT
-	-	TRBV3-1	TRBJ2-4	CASSQGPGALFYERYF	TGTGCCAGCAGCCAAGGTCCAGGGGCTCTATTCTACGAGCGGTACTTC
-	few	TRBV12-3/TRBV12-4	TRBJ1-4	CASSLIATNEKLFF	TGTGCCAGCAGTTTAATCGCAACTAATGAAAAACTGTTTTTT
-	few	TRBV25-1	TRBJ2-5	CASSESWGRGGNQETQYF	TGTGCCAGCAGTGAAAGTTGGGGGCGCGGAGGGAACCAAGAGACCCAGTACTTC
TRBD1	-	TRBV5-1	TRBJ2-7	CASSQLGQGHEQYF	TGCGCCAGCAGCCAACTAGGACAGGGCCACGAGCAGTACTTC
TRBD2	few	TRBV13	TRBJ2-7	CASSLGLAGVPNEQYF	TGTGCCAGCAGCTTAGGGCTAGCGGGGGTCCCCAATGAGCAGTACTTC
-	few	TRBV2	TRBJ1-2	CASSVEAGDYGYTF	TGTGCCAGCAGTGTAGAGGCAGGGGACTATGGCTACACCTTC
-	-	TRBV5-1	TRBJ2-4	CASSWEGGLYNEQYF	TGCGCCAGCAGTTGGGAGGGGGGCCTATACAATGAGCAGTACTTC
TRBD2	few	TRBV20-1	TRBJ2-3	CSATLAGSTDTQYF	TGCAGTGCTACCCTAGCGGGAAGCACAGATACGCAGTATTTT
-	-	TRBV7-9	TRBJ2-4	CASGPGGEPSQYF	TGTGCCAGCGGCCCAGGCGGCGAGCCTTCGCAGTACTTC
TRBD1	-	TRBV20-1	TRBJ1-2	CSARDPGTGSIAYGYTF	TGCAGTGCTAGAGACCCCGGGACAGGGTCGATCGCCTATGGCTACACCTTC
TRBD1	once	TRBV4-1	TRBJ2-7	CASSQDHRGSYNEQYF	TGCGCCAGCAGCCAAGATCACAGGGGATCCTACAATGAGCAGTACTTC
-	-	TRBV2	TRBJ2-5	CASSEDSVQETQYF	TGTGCCAGCAGTGAAGACAGTGTACAAGAGACCCAGTACTTC
TRBD1	-	TRBV20-1	TRBJ2-7	CSARTGLGYEQYF	TGCAGTGCTAGGACAGGGTTGGGCTACGAGCAGTACTTC
TRBD2	few	TRBV12-3/TRBV12-4	TRBJ2-2	CASSQGLAGGLITGELFF	TGTGCCAGCAGTCAGGGACTAGCGGGGGGGCTGATCACCGGGGAGCTGTTTTTT
TRBD2	-	TRBV24-1	TRBJ2-1	CATSDRLAGTNEQFF	TGTGCCACCAGTGATCGACTAGCCGGAACCAATGAGCAGTTCTTC
-	-	TRBV3-1	TRBJ2-1	CASSQNLARSFF	TGTGCCAGCAGCCAGAACCTAGCGCGATCGTTCTTC
TRBD2	-	TRBV18	TRBJ2-3	CASSPRLAGAFVSTDTQYF	TGTGCCAGCTCACCCCGGCTAGCGGGGGCCTTTGTTAGCACAGATACGCAGTATTTT
-	-	TRBV28	TRBJ2-7	CASSRSLGGEQYF	TGTGCCAGCAGTAGAAGTTTAGGGGGCGAGCAGTACTTC
TRBD1	few	TRBV3-1	TRBJ1-1	CASSLQGVMNTEAFF	TGTGCCAGCAGCCTGCAGGGGGTAATGAACACTGAAGCTTTCTTT
-	few	TRBV29-1	TRBJ2-7	CVWGRMVYEQYF	TGCGTGTGGGGCAGGATGGTCTACGAGCAGTACTTC
TRBD1	many	TRBV5-6	TRBJ2-7	CASSLAGTDSYEQYF	TGTGCCAGCAGCTTGGCGGGGACAGATTCCTACGAGCAGTACTTC
TRBD1	few	TRBV4-1	TRBJ2-7	CASSQVGTVSYEQYF	TGCGCCAGCAGCCAGGTCGGGACAGTCTCCTACGAGCAGTACTTC
TRBD1	-	TRBV28	TRBJ2-4	CASSHGTGVAKNIQYF	TGTGCCAGCAGTCACGGGACAGGGGTAGCCAAAAACATTCAGTACTTC
TRBD1	-	TRBV2	TRBJ2-1	CASETGGINEQFF	TGTGCCAGCGAGACAGGGGGCATCAATGAGCAGTTCTTC
TRBD1	few	TRBV5-4	TRBJ2-3	CASSSPGQRTDTQYF	TGTGCCAGCAGCTCGCCGGGACAGCGCACAGATACGCAGTATTTT
TRBD1	few	TRBV29-1	TRBJ2-5	CSVEDRGSQEIQYF	TGCAGCGTCGAAGACAGGGGGTCTCAAGAGATCCAGTACTTC
-	-	TRBV29-1	TRBJ2-2	CSVYTGELFF	TGCAGCGTTTACACCGGGGAGCTGTTTTTT
TRBD1	-	TRBV28	TRBJ1-2	CASSPLQGSIYGYTF	TGTGCCAGCAGTCCATTACAGGGGTCGATCTATGGCTACACCTTC
-	-	TRBV6-2/TRBV6-3	TRBJ2-7	CASSPTTSGEQYF	TGTGCCAGCAGTCCAACTACTTCGGGGGAACAGTACTTC
TRBD1	-	TRBV12-3/TRBV12-4	TRBJ1-6	CASSSRTGVSYNSPLHF	TGTGCCAGCAGTTCACGGACAGGGGTCTCCTATAATTCACCCCTCCACTTT
-	-	TRBV4-2	TRBJ2-1	CASSQVRGLLTDNEQFF	TGTGCCAGCAGCCAAGTAAGAGGACTCCTAACCGACAATGAGCAGTTCTTC
-	-	TRBV28	TRBJ1-6	CASSFRGAGRNPPLHF	TGTGCCAGCAGTTTTCGGGGAGCAGGCAGGAATCCACCCCTCCACTTT
-	-	TRBV14	TRBJ2-1	CASSQDVSPYNEQFF	TGTGCCAGCAGCCAAGATGTGAGCCCCTACAATGAGCAGTTCTTC
-	few	TRBV6-5	TRBJ2-7	CASSYELRGDEQYF	TGTGCCAGCAGTTACGAACTCAGAGGGGACGAGCAGTACTTC
TRBD2	few	TRBV20-1	TRBJ2-3	CSACVAGRPRDTQYF	TGCAGTGCTTGTGTAGCGGGACGCCCTCGGGATACGCAGTATTTT
TRBD2	-	TRBV20-1	TRBJ2-7	CSARDWREGYEQYF	TGCAGTGCTAGAGATTGGAGGGAGGGCTACGAGCAGTACTTC
TRBD2	-	TRBV6-1	TRBJ2-3	CASTPLAGFYTQYF	TGTGCCAGCACCCCGCTAGCGGGGTTTTATACGCAGTATTTT
-	many	TRBV4-2	TRBJ2-7	CASSQERSGRNYEQYF	TGTGCCAGCAGCCAAGAAAGGAGCGGGCGAAACTACGAGCAGTACTTC